The 10 T cell receptor beta chains given below trace back to one sample, sequenced in a study of blood T cell repertoires in COVID-19. TCRdb's table, derived via immunoSEQ multiplex PCR, lists solely in-frame clones and lacks some. Found here are some 58,000 clones, about 92% of them singletons; the top ten hold 4.6%. Source material: peripheral blood. The receptor set was obtained from a middle-aged man with active COVID-19.

This clone was seen a handful of times. The V call is TRBV5-1, the J call TRBJ2-2, with 10 bases matching TRBD2. The V gene's germline CDR1 is SGHRS and CDR2 YFSETQ. The CDR3 runs 15 residues. Germline trimming cut 2 bases from V and 5 bases from J; bases unmatched to any gene: 3. CDR3 region: CASSLLTSGTGELFF. CDR3 bases: TGCGCCAGCAGCTTACTGACTAGCGGGACCGGGGAGCTGTTTTTT.

The chain links TRBV20-1 to TRBJ2-1; weak D call: TRBD2 (6 bases). CDR1 is DFQATT and CDR2 is SNEGSKA in the germline V gene (reference sequence). V lost 3 bases to trimming and J lost 7 bases, with 10 bases between them. This CDR3 is 12 amino acids long. CDR3 protein: CSASGRRNEQFF. As DNA, the CDR3 is TGCAGTGCTAGTGGGAGGAGGAATGAGCAGTTCTTC.

This chain links TRBV7-2 with TRBJ2-3, with D possibly being TRBD1 (5 bases). Germline CDR1 SGHTA, CDR2 FQGNSA. Trimming removed 3 bases at V and 4 bases at J, with 14 bases between. The CDR3 contains 15 residues. The CDR3 region has the DNA TGTGCCAGCAGCTTTAAGGTGGGCAGGGCAGATACGCAGTATTTT. It encodes CASSFKVGRADTQYF.

The chain couples TRBV7-9 to TRBJ2-7; D not resolved. Germline-derived CDR1 and CDR2 are SEHNR and FQNEAQ (reference sequence). The CDR3 contains 13 residues. Trimming stripped 3 bases from V and 3 bases from J, with 9 bases between. As DNA, the CDR3 is TGTGCCAGCAGCTTTAGACTTAACTACGAGCAGTACTTC. Residues: CASSFRLNYEQYF.

The chain joins TRBV11-2 to TRBJ1-3; a possible D gene is TRBD1 (6 bases). Between the trimmed V and J ends, which lost 4 bases and 7 bases, there was a span of 8 bases. The CDR3 has 12 amino acids. Per germline, CDR1 SGHAT and CDR2 FQNNGV. CDR3 sequence (DNA): TGTGCCAGCAGCTCACAGGGTAACACCATATATTTT. Translating gives CASSSQGNTIYF. Supplemented by reference TRBV11-2 and TRBJ1-3, the full variable domain reads EAGVAQSPRYKIIEKRQSVAFWCNPISGHATLYWYQQILGQGPKLLIQFQNNGVVDDSQLPKDRFSAERLKGVDSTLKIQPAKLEDSAVYLCASSSQGNTIYFGEGSWLTVV.

The V gene is TRBV3-1 (or the pseudogene TRBV3-2), the J gene TRBJ1-5; D ambiguous. There are 15 residues in the CDR3. Germline V gene sequence: CDR1 LGHDT, CDR2 YNNKEL (reference sequence). V was trimmed by 0 bases and J by 3 bases, leaving 9 bases between them. The CDR3 reads CASSQDAQTNQPQHF. In DNA form, the CDR3 reads TGTGCCAGCAGCCAAGATGCACAGACCAATCAGCCCCAGCATTTT.

This clone was seen only once. This rearrangement joins TRBV7-3 to TRBJ2-3; 8 nucleotides align to TRBD1. The CDR3 contains 14 residues. The trim removed 3 bases at V and 5 bases at J, leaving 4 bases unmatched. Germline assignment: CDR1 SGHTA and CDR2 FQGTGA. The CDR3 sequence: CASSLQGAVDTQYF. The DNA of the CDR3 is TGTGCCAGCAGCTTGCAGGGGGCTGTAGATACGCAGTATTTT. Together with reference TRBV7-3 and TRBJ2-3, the CDR3 gives the full variable domain: GAGVSQTPSNKVTEKGKYVELRCDPISGHTALYWYRQSLGQGPEFLIYFQGTGAADDSGLPNDRFFAVRPEGSVSTLKIQRTERGDSAVYLCASSLQGAVDTQYFGPGTRLTVL.

The gene calls are TRBV30 and TRBJ1-6; 9 bases map to TRBD1. This CDR3 region has 12 residues. Trimming at V came to 5 bases and at J to 7 bases, leaving 0 bases not matched to a gene. Germline CDR1 GTSNPN, CDR2 SVGIG (reference sequence). In DNA, the CDR3 is TGTGCCTGGGGACAGGGGAATTCACCCCTCCACTTT. This sequence encodes CAWGQGNSPLHF. The complete variable domain, with remaining parts taken from reference TRBV30 and TRBJ1-6, reads SQTIHQWPATLVQPVGSPLSLECTVEGTSNPNLYWYRQAAGRGLQLLFYSVGIGQISSEVPQNLSASRPQDRQFILSSKKLLLSDSGFYLCAWGQGNSPLHFGNGTRLTVT.

The CDR3 protein is CASSRRTSGKGGELFF. CDR3 coding DNA: TGCGCCAGCAGTCGGCGGACTAGCGGGAAAGGCGGGGAGCTGTTTTTT. The chain is built from TRBV4-3 and TRBJ2-2, with 12 bases that match TRBD2. Germline CDR1 and CDR2: LGHNA and YSLEER. The CDR3 length is 16 residues. V dropped 6 bases and J dropped 7; count of bases not matched to a gene: 9.

This sequence joins TRBV28 and TRBJ2-1; TRBD2 matches 7 bases. V was pared by 3 bases and J by 4 bases, with 9 bases of the junction left unmatched. The V gene's germline CDR1 is MDHEN and CDR2 SYDVKM. The CDR3 contains 16 residues. The CDR3 region is CASSLSLASGYNEQFF. CDR3 DNA sequence: TGTGCCAGCAGTTTGTCACTCGCTAGCGGTTACAATGAGCAGTTCTTC.